The rows below give T cell receptor beta chains drawn from one sample of a study of blood T cell repertoires in COVID-19. Sequencing used immunoSEQ multiplex PCR; TCRdb keeps in-frame clones, though not all of them. Counted here are about 140,000 clones, about 86% occurring once; the ten biggest clones make up roughly 8.7%. The material sequenced was peripheral blood. These receptor sequences come from a woman aged 60-75 years with acute or convalescent COVID-19. Each CDR3 is given with its conserved first and last residue. D genes are given only for firm matches. Where a row states a size, it is once, few, many or the class of an expanded clone; other rows omit it.

CDR3: CACQTGNGDTEAFF; V: TRBV30; J: TRBJ1-1; D: TRBD1; size: .
CDR3: CASTRVFGSEKLFF; V: TRBV28; J: TRBJ1-4; D: .; size: .
CDR3: CASSRGDLNKEQYF; V: TRBV5-6; J: TRBJ2-7; D: TRBD2; size: .
CDR3: CASSWDRGRTGELFF; V: TRBV5-6; J: TRBJ2-2; D: TRBD1; size: .
CDR3: CASSLNEQFF; V: TRBV25-1; J: TRBJ2-1; D: .; size: .
CDR3: CASSPRPSGGTDTQYF; V: TRBV18; J: TRBJ2-3; D: TRBD2; size: .
CDR3: CASSQDGTQLLTDTQYF; V: TRBV4-1; J: TRBJ2-3; D: .; size: .
CDR3: CASSLGRELSYYGYTF; V: TRBV5-4; J: TRBJ1-2; D: .; size: .
CDR3: CAWLQAANSPLHF; V: TRBV30; J: TRBJ1-6; D: .; size: .
CDR3: CASSQTEIAKNIQYF; V: TRBV5-4; J: TRBJ2-4; D: .; size: once
CDR3: CASSYFKQDASSGYTF; V: TRBV6-5; J: TRBJ1-2; D: .; size: .
CDR3: CASSHIQGSGPEAFF; V: TRBV4-1; J: TRBJ1-1; D: TRBD1; size: .
CDR3: CASSSYDRVSYNSPLHF; V: TRBV18; J: TRBJ1-6; D: TRBD1; size: .
CDR3: CASRETGGNTGELFF; V: TRBV5-1; J: TRBJ2-2; D: TRBD2; size: .
CDR3: CASSLGQKNTEAFF; V: TRBV28; J: TRBJ1-1; D: TRBD1; size: .
CDR3: CAWSVPDRASPLHF; V: TRBV30; J: TRBJ1-6; D: TRBD1; size: .
CDR3: CASSHGQGYEQYF; V: TRBV3-1/TRBV3-2; J: TRBJ2-7; D: TRBD1; size: .
CDR3: CASHEGAAYPLHF; V: TRBV12-3/TRBV12-4; J: TRBJ1-6; D: .; size: .
CDR3: CATSRRTQGSGGNTEAFF; V: TRBV15; J: TRBJ1-1; D: TRBD1; size: .
CDR3: CASSLSYRVSDEQYF; V: TRBV27; J: TRBJ2-7; D: .; size: .
CDR3: CASSYPQTGGRETQYF; V: TRBV6-5; J: TRBJ2-5; D: TRBD1; size: .
CDR3: CASSSQPGQGSYEQYF; V: TRBV19; J: TRBJ2-7; D: TRBD1; size: .
CDR3: CASSFVSRETQYF; V: TRBV12-3/TRBV12-4; J: TRBJ2-5; D: .; size: few
CDR3: CASSYGLAGNYNEQFF; V: TRBV4-2; J: TRBJ2-1; D: TRBD2; size: .
CDR3: CASSQESGGWATQYF; V: TRBV14; J: TRBJ2-5; D: .; size: .
CDR3: CASSQVQGALDTQYF; V: TRBV4-1; J: TRBJ2-3; D: .; size: .
CDR3: CASRRLAGVNEQFF; V: TRBV2; J: TRBJ2-1; D: TRBD2; size: .
CDR3: CASSLHRNQPQHF; V: TRBV7-2; J: TRBJ1-5; D: .; size: .
CDR3: CASSLDGTLQETQYF; V: TRBV11-3; J: TRBJ2-5; D: .; size: .
CDR3: CASSSPRGTSLSSAGYEQYF; V: TRBV11-3; J: TRBJ2-7; D: TRBD2; size: .
CDR3: CASRPGQGRGGELFF; V: TRBV10-2; J: TRBJ2-2; D: TRBD1; size: .
CDR3: CASSQGRLAGGTDTQYF; V: TRBV4-1; J: TRBJ2-3; D: TRBD2; size: once